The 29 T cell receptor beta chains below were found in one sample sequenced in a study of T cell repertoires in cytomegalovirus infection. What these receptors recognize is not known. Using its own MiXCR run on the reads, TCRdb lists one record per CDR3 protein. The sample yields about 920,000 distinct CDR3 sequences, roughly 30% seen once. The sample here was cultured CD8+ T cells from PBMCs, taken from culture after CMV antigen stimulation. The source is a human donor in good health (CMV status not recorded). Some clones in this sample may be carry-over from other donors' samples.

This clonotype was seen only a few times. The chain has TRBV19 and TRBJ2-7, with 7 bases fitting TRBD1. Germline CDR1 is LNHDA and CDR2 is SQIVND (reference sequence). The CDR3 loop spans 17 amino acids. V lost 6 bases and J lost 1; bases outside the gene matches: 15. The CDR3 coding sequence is TGTGCCAGTAGCATATTCATACGGACGGGACAGTCCTACGAGCAGTACTTC. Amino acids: CASSIFIRTGQSYEQYF.

In DNA form, the CDR3 reads TGTGCCAGCAGTTTATTCGGGGGCGGGGCGTGGGGCTACACCTTC. As protein: CASSLFGGGAWGYTF. The chain recombines TRBV12-3 or TRBV12-4 with TRBJ1-2, with D perhaps TRBD1 (6 bases). The length of the CDR3 is 15 residues. The V end lost 2 bases, the J end lost 8 bases, and 18 bases lay between the germline ends.

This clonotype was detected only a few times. CDR3 nucleotides: TGTGCCAGCGGATCAGGGGGCACTAATGAAAAACTGTTTTTT. Translating gives CASGSGGTNEKLFF. This sequence joins TRBV5-4 and TRBJ1-4; 8 bases map to TRBD1. V was pared by 7 bases and J by 2 bases, with 4 bases of the junction left unmatched. CDR3 size: 14 residues. Germline V lookup: CDR1 SGHNT, CDR2 YYREEE (reference sequence).

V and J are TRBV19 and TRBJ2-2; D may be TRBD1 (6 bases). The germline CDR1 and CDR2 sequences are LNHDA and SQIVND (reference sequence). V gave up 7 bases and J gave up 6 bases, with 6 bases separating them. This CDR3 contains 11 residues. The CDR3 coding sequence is TGTGCCAGTACAGGGGCCGGGGAGCTGTTTTTT. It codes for CASTGAGELFF.

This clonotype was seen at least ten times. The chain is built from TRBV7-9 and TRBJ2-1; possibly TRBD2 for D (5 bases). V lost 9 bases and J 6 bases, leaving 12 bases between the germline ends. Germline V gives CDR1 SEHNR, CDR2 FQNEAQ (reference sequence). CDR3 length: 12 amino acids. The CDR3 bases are TGTGCCAGTTGCACCGGGATCAATGAGCAGTTCTTC. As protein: CASCTGINEQFF.

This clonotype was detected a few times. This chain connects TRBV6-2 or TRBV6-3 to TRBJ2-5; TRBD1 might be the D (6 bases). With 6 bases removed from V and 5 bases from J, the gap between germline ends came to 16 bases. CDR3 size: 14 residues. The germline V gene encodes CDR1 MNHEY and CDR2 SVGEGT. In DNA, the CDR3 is TGTGCCAGCAGCCTCGACAGGCTGCGGGAGACCCAGTACTTC. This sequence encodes CASSLDRLRETQYF.

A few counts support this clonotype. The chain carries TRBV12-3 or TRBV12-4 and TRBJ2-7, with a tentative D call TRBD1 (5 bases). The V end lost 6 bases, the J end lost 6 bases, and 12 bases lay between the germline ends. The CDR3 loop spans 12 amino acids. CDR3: CASRTVAGEQYF. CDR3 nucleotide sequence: TGTGCCAGCAGGACAGTCGCCGGCGAGCAGTACTTC.

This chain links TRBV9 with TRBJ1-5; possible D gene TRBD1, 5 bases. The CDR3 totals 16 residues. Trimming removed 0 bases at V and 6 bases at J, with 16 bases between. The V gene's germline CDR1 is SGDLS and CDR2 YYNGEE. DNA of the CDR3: TGTGCCAGCAGCGTAGGGGGACTGGCTGGGGCTCAGCCCCAGCATTTT. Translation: CASSVGGLAGAQPQHF.

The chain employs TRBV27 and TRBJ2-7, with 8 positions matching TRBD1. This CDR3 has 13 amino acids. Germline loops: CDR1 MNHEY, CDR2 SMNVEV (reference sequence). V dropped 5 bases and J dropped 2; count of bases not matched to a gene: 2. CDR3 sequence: CASSQGAAYEQYV. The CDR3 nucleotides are TGTGCCAGCAGTCAGGGGGCAGCCTACGAGCAGTACGTC.

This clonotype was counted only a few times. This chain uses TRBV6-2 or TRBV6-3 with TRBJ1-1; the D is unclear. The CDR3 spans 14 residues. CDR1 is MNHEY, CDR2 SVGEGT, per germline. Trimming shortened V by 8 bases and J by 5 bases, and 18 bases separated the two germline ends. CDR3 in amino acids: CASVRYEEGTEAFF. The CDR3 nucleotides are TGTGCCAGCGTACGCTACGAGGAAGGGACTGAAGCTTTCTTT.

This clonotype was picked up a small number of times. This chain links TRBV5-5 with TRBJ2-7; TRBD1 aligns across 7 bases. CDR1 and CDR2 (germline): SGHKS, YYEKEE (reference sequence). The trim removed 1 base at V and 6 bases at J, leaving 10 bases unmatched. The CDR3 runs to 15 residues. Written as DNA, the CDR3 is TGTGCCAGCAGCTTGACTCTCGACAGGGCCTTCGAGCAGTACTTC. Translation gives CASSLTLDRAFEQYF. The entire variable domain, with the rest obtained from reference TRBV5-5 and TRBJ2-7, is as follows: DAGVTQSPTHLIKTRGQQVTLRCSPISGHKSVSWYQQVLGQGPQFIFQYYEKEERGRGNFPDRFSARQFPNYSSELNVNALLLGDSALYLCASSLTLDRAFEQYFGPGTRLTVT.

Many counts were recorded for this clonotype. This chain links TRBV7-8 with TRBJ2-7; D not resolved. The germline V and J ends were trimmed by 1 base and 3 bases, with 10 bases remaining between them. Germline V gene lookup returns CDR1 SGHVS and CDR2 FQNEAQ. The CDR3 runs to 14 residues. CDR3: CASSLENRDYEQYF. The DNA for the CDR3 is TGTGCCAGCAGCTTAGAAAACAGAGACTACGAGCAGTACTTC.

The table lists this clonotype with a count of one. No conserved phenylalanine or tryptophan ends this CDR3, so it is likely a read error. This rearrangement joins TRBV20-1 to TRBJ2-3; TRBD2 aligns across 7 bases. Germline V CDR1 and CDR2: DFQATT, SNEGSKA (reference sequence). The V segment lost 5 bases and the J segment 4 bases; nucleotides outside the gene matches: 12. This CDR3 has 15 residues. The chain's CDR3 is CSAANSGEGPDTQYL. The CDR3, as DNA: TGCAGTGCTGCCAACAGCGGGGAGGGCCCAGATACGCAGTATTTG.

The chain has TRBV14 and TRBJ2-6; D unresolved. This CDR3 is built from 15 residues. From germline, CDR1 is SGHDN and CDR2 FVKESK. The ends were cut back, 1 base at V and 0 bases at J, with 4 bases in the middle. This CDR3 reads CASSQAHSGANVLTF. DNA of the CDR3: TGTGCCAGCAGCCAAGCGCACTCTGGGGCCAACGTCCTGACTTTC.

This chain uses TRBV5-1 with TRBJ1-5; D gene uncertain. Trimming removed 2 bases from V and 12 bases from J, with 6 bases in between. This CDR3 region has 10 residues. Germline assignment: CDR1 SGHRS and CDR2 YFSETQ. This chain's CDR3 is CASSFQFQHF. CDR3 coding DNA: TGCGCCAGCAGCTTCCAGTTCCAGCATTTT.

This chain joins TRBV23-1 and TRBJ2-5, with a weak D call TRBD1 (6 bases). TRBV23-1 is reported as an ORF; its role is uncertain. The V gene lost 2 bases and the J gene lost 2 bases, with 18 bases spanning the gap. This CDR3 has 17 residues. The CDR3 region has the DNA TGCGCCAGCAGTCAAGCCACAGGGAAGTTTACTCAAGAGACCCAGTACTTC. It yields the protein CASSQATGKFTQETQYF.

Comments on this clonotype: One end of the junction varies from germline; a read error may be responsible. The DNA for the CDR3 is TGTGCCAGCAGCCCCTCTAGCGGGGAGACCTATAATGAGCAGTTCTTC. Encoded protein: CASSPSSGETYNEQFF. The genes are TRBV27 and TRBJ2-1; 9 bases are a match to TRBD2. In germline, CDR1 is MNHEY, CDR2 SMNVEV (reference sequence). The CDR3 contains 16 residues.

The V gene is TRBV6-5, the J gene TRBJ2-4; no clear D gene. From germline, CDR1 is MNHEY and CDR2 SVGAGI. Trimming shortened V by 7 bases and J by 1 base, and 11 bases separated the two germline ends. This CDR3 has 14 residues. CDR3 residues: CASTPGQAKNIQYF. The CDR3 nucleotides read TGTGCCAGCACCCCTGGGCAGGCCAAAAACATTCAGTACTTC.

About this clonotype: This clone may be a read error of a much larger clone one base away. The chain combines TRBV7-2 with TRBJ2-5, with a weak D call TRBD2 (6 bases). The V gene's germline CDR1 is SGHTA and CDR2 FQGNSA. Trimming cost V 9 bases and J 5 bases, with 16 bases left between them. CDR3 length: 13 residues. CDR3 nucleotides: TGTACCAGTAATGAGGAGGGATCCGAGACCCAGTACTTC. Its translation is CTSNEEGSETQYF.

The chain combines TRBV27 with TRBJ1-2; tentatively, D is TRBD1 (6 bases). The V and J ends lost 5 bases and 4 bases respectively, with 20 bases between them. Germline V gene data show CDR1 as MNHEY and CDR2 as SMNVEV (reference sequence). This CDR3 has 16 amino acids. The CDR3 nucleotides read TGTGCCAGCAGTGTAAACAGGGACCTCATCGTCTATGGCTACACCTTC. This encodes CASSVNRDLIVYGYTF.

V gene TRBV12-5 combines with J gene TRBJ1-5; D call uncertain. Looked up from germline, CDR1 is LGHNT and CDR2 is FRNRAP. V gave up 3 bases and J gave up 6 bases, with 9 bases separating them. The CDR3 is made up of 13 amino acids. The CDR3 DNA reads TGTGCTAGTGGTTTTAAATCCACTCAGCCCCAGCATTTT. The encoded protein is CASGFKSTQPQHF.

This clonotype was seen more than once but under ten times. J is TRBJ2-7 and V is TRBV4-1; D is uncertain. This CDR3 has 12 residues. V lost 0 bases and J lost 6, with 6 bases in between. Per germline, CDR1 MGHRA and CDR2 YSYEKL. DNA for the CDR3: TGCGCCAGCAGCCAAGATCCCCTCGAGCAGTACTTC. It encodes CASSQDPLEQYF.

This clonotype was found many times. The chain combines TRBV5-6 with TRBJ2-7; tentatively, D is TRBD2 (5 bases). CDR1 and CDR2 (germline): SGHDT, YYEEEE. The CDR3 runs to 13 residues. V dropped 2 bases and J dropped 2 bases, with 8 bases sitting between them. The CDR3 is CASSLEGTYEQYV. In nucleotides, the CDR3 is TGTGCCAGCAGCTTAGAGGGAACCTACGAGCAGTACGTC.

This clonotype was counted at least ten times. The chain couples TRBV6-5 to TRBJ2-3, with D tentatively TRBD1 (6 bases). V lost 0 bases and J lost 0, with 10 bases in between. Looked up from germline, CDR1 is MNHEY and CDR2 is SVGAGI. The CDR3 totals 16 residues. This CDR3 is CASSYSLQGSTDTQYF. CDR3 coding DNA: TGTGCCAGCAGTTACTCTCTACAGGGCAGCACAGATACGCAGTATTTT.

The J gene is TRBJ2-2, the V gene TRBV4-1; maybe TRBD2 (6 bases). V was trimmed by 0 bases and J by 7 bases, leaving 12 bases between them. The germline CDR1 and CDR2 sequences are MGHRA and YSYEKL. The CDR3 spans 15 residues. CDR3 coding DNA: TGCGCCAGCAGCCAAGAGGACTACCCAGGCGGGGAGCTGTTTTTT. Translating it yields CASSQEDYPGGELFF.

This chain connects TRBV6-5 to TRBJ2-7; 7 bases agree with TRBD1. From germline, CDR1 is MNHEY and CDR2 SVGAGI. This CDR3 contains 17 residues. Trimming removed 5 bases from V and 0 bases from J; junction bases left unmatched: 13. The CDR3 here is CASSKLSGTASSYEQYF. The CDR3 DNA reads TGTGCCAGCAGTAAACTTTCCGGGACAGCGAGCTCCTACGAGCAGTACTTC.

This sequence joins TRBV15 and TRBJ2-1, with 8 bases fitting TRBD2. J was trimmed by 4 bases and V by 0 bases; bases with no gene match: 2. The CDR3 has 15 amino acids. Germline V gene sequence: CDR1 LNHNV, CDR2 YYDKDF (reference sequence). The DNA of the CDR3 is TGTGCCACCAGCAGAGATCGGGGGGGGTACAATGAGCAGTTCTTC. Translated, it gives CATSRDRGGYNEQFF.

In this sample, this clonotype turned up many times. CDR3 sequence reads: CASSQAPRQGQRYEQYV. The CDR3 region has the DNA TGCGCCAGCAGCCAAGCCCCAAGACAGGGACAACGATACGAGCAGTACGTC. The chain recombines TRBV4-1 with TRBJ2-7, with 7 bases that match TRBD1. The germline CDR1 and CDR2 sequences are MGHRA and YSYEKL. The CDR3 contains 17 residues. The J segment lost 4 bases and the V segment lost 1 base, leaving 13 bases of the junction unmatched.

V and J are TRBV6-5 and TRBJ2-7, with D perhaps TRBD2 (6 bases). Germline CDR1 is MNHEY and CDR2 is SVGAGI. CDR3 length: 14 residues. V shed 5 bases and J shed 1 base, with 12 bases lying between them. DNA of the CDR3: TGTGCCAGCAGTAGACGACTAGATTCCTACGAGCAGTACGTC. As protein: CASSRRLDSYEQYV.